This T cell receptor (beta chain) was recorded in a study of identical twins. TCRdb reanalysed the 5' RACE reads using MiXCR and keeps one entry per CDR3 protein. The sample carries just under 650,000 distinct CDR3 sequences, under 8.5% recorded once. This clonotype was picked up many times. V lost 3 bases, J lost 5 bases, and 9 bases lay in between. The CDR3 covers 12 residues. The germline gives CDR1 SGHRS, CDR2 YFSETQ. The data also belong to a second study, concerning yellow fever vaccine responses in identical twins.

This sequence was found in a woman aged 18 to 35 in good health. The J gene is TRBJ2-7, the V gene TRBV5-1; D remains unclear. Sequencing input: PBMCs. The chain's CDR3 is CASSSYKDEQYV. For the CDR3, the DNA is TGCGCCAGCAGCTCTTACAAGGACGAGCAGTACGTC.